This record looks at one TCR beta chain sequence and its context. This entry is derived from a study of control samples from healthy donors and cancer patients. The assay was immunoSEQ multiplex PCR, and TCRdb's table has in-frame clones only and misses some. The table has about 200,000 clones, about 90% seen once; the top ten hold 1.5% to 2%. The sequence was collected from a man aged 25-40 years in good health. The sequenced sample consisted of blood.

The DNA of the CDR3 is TGTGCCAGCTCACCCGGGACAGGGGCCCAAGAGACCCAGTACTTC. The encoded protein is CASSPGTGAQETQYF. The chain couples TRBV18 to TRBJ2-5, with 10 bases identical to TRBD1. V lost 3 bases, J lost 1 base, and 2 bases stayed unmatched. The CDR3 sequence is 15 residues long. CDR1 is KGHSH and CDR2 is LQKENI in the germline V gene.